This T cell receptor (beta chain) was sequenced for a study of blood T cell repertoires in COVID-19. Study-wide background: The United States, Italy and Spain were the sources of the acute and convalescent COVID-19 samples. PBMCs, B-cell-depleted T cells, or T cells were the source of the cDNA or gDNA that made up the material.

Germline V CDR1 and CDR2: SGHTS, YDEGEE. This CDR3 region has 15 residues. V trimming: 3 bases; J trimming: 6 bases; junction bases outside the gene matches: 8. As handled by the study authors: Amplification of reference gene primers was used by the study to estimate nucleated cell counts. Clones were sequenced by immunoSEQ multiplex PCR, and TCRdb holds only the in-frame ones, with some missing. The DNA was the basis for D and trimming; V, J and clone size are from that table. This sample has under 150,000 clones, with around four fifths found just once. Sequenced material: peripheral blood. This sequence originates from a man between 40 and 49 years old with active or convalescent COVID-19. The chain has TRBV5-8 and TRBJ2-7; 11 bases agree with TRBD1. The CDR3 DNA reads TGTGCCAGCAGCTGGGGACAGGGGGTGACCCGCGAGCAGTACTTC. This encodes CASSWGQGVTREQYF.